The rows below give T cell receptor beta chains drawn from one sample of a study of monozygotic twins with cystic fibrosis. Profiling relied on immunoSEQ multiplex PCR, and the TCRdb table lists in-frame clones only, not all of them. The data show 13,000 to 15,000 clones, with roughly 84% seen just once and about 1% held by the top ten. Sequencing used blood. Receptors originate from a boy younger than 18 with cystic fibrosis. Each CDR3 is given with its conserved first and last residue. The order of the fields is D gene, V gene, J gene, clone size, CDR3 protein, CDR3 DNA. D genes are given only for firm matches. Expanded clones get a size class; other rows say once, few or many, or leave the size out.

D gene: .
V gene: TRBV30
J gene: TRBJ1-4
clone size: .
CDR3 protein: CAWSVGENEKLFF
CDR3 DNA: TGTGCCTGGAGTGTCGGGGAGAATGAAAAACTGTTTTTT

D gene: .
V gene: TRBV7-9
J gene: TRBJ2-7
clone size: .
CDR3 protein: CASSLADGLYEQYF
CDR3 DNA: TGTGCCAGCAGCTTAGCGGACGGTCTCTACGAGCAGTACTTC

D gene: .
V gene: TRBV2
J gene: TRBJ1-6
clone size: .
CDR3 protein: CASSGGSPLHF
CDR3 DNA: TGTGCCAGCAGTGGCGGTTCACCCCTCCACTTT

D gene: .
V gene: TRBV21-1
J gene: TRBJ2-7
clone size: .
CDR3 protein: CASSKVRTGGYEQYF
CDR3 DNA: TGTGCCAGCAGCAAAGTCCGAACAGGTGGGTACGAGCAGTACTTC

D gene: .
V gene: TRBV11-2
J gene: TRBJ1-1
clone size: .
CDR3 protein: CASTADGEAFF
CDR3 DNA: TGTGCCAGCACGGCGGATGGTGAAGCTTTCTTT

D gene: TRBD1
V gene: TRBV6-1
J gene: TRBJ1-2
clone size: .
CDR3 protein: CASSEGTGDNYGYTF
CDR3 DNA: TGTGCCAGCAGTGAAGGGACAGGGGACAACTATGGCTACACCTTC

D gene: .
V gene: TRBV21-1
J gene: TRBJ1-5
clone size: .
CDR3 protein: CASSLRVGRAQPQHF
CDR3 DNA: TGTGCCAGCAGCCTAAGAGTTGGGCGGGCTCAGCCCCAGCATTTT

D gene: TRBD1
V gene: TRBV11-2
J gene: TRBJ1-5
clone size: .
CDR3 protein: CASSLGQGQNQPQHF
CDR3 DNA: TGTGCCAGCAGCTTAGGACAGGGACAGAATCAGCCCCAGCATTTT

D gene: .
V gene: TRBV4-1
J gene: TRBJ2-1
clone size: .
CDR3 protein: CASSVLLADEQFF
CDR3 DNA: TGCGCCAGCAGCGTACTACTAGCTGATGAGCAGTTCTTC

D gene: TRBD1
V gene: TRBV7-9
J gene: TRBJ1-2
clone size: .
CDR3 protein: CASSWGTGVGGYTF
CDR3 DNA: TGTGCCAGCAGCTGGGGGACAGGGGTTGGTGGCTACACCTTC

D gene: .
V gene: TRBV28
J gene: TRBJ1-5
clone size: .
CDR3 protein: CASNRGRGQPQHF
CDR3 DNA: TGTGCCAGCAATCGGGGGAGAGGTCAGCCCCAGCATTTT

D gene: .
V gene: TRBV10-2
J gene: TRBJ1-5
clone size: .
CDR3 protein: CASRTAHNQPQHF
CDR3 DNA: TGCGCCAGCAGGACAGCTCATAATCAGCCCCAGCATTTT

D gene: .
V gene: TRBV29-1
J gene: TRBJ2-3
clone size: .
CDR3 protein: CSVEITGSADTQYF
CDR3 DNA: TGCAGCGTTGAAATTACAGGGAGTGCAGATACGCAGTATTTT

D gene: .
V gene: TRBV9
J gene: TRBJ2-1
clone size: .
CDR3 protein: CASSVASSGVPLPFYNEQFF
CDR3 DNA: TGTGCCAGCAGCGTAGCATCATCGGGGGTCCCTCTTCCTTTCTACAATGAGCAGTTCTTC

D gene: TRBD2
V gene: TRBV30
J gene: TRBJ2-7
clone size: .
CDR3 protein: CAWIGAASGRDTGLEQYF
CDR3 DNA: TGTGCCTGGATCGGAGCGGCTAGCGGGAGGGATACCGGTCTCGAGCAGTACTTC

D gene: TRBD1
V gene: TRBV18
J gene: TRBJ1-1
clone size: once
CDR3 protein: CASSAGQMNTEAFF
CDR3 DNA: TGTGCCAGCTCAGCGGGACAGATGAACACTGAAGCTTTCTTT

D gene: .
V gene: TRBV5-1
J gene: TRBJ2-1
clone size: .
CDR3 protein: CASKPGPSYNEQFF
CDR3 DNA: TGCGCCAGCAAACCGGGACCATCTTACAATGAGCAGTTCTTC

D gene: .
V gene: TRBV27
J gene: TRBJ2-2
clone size: .
CDR3 protein: CASSPLLCRVRNTGELFF
CDR3 DNA: TGTGCCAGCAGTCCACTCCTATGCAGGGTGCGGAACACCGGGGAGCTGTTTTTT

D gene: .
V gene: TRBV2
J gene: TRBJ2-7
clone size: once
CDR3 protein: CASSVDSSYEQYF
CDR3 DNA: TGTGCCAGCAGTGTCGATAGCTCCTACGAGCAGTACTTC

D gene: TRBD2
V gene: TRBV9
J gene: TRBJ2-3
clone size: .
CDR3 protein: CASSVLAGRTDTQYF
CDR3 DNA: TGTGCCAGCAGCGTACTAGCGGGGCGCACAGATACGCAGTATTTT

D gene: TRBD1
V gene: TRBV15
J gene: TRBJ2-2
clone size: .
CDR3 protein: CATSRRQGKGTGELFF
CDR3 DNA: TGTGCCACCAGCAGGAGACAGGGGAAGGGCACCGGGGAGCTGTTTTTT

D gene: TRBD1
V gene: TRBV19
J gene: TRBJ2-3
clone size: .
CDR3 protein: CASSTTGGEDTQYF
CDR3 DNA: TGTGCCAGTAGTACGACAGGGGGCGAGGATACGCAGTATTTT

D gene: TRBD1
V gene: TRBV5-1
J gene: TRBJ1-2
clone size: .
CDR3 protein: CASSSNPGQAIVADGYTF
CDR3 DNA: TGCGCCAGCAGCTCCAATCCGGGACAGGCGATCGTCGCAGATGGCTACACCTTC

D gene: .
V gene: TRBV7-9
J gene: TRBJ2-5
clone size: .
CDR3 protein: CASSIEPAGVGETQYF
CDR3 DNA: TGTGCCAGCAGCATAGAACCCGCTGGGGTGGGGGAGACCCAGTACTTC

D gene: .
V gene: TRBV7-8
J gene: TRBJ2-2
clone size: .
CDR3 protein: CASSSPGELFF
CDR3 DNA: TGTGCCAGCAGCTCGCCCGGGGAGCTGTTTTTT

D gene: TRBD1
V gene: TRBV6-1
J gene: TRBJ1-1
clone size: .
CDR3 protein: CASSERDRGYSEAFF
CDR3 DNA: TGTGCCAGCAGTGAGCGGGACAGGGGATATTCTGAAGCTTTCTTT

D gene: .
V gene: TRBV6-1
J gene: TRBJ1-5
clone size: .
CDR3 protein: CASSTYREGQPQHF
CDR3 DNA: TGTGCCAGCAGTACATACAGGGAAGGTCAGCCCCAGCATTTT

D gene: .
V gene: TRBV23-1
J gene: TRBJ2-1
clone size: .
CDR3 protein: CASSRRLKGRNEQFF
CDR3 DNA: TGCGCCAGCTCTAGAAGGCTCAAAGGGCGTAATGAGCAGTTCTTC

D gene: TRBD1
V gene: TRBV15
J gene: TRBJ2-6
clone size: once
CDR3 protein: CATSIGQGQSGANVLTF
CDR3 DNA: TGTGCCACCAGCATAGGACAGGGTCAATCTGGGGCCAACGTCCTGACTTTC

D gene: .
V gene: TRBV7-3
J gene: TRBJ2-1
clone size: .
CDR3 protein: CASSSPDSLHEQFF
CDR3 DNA: TGTGCCAGCAGCTCGCCCGACAGTCTCCATGAGCAGTTCTTC

D gene: .
V gene: TRBV2
J gene: TRBJ1-6
clone size: .
CDR3 protein: CASSEWWQGTKGSPLHF
CDR3 DNA: TGTGCCAGCAGTGAATGGTGGCAGGGGACGAAGGGTTCACCCCTCCACTTT

D gene: .
V gene: TRBV7-8
J gene: TRBJ1-1
clone size: .
CDR3 protein: CASSLERPPLNTEAFF
CDR3 DNA: TGTGCCAGCAGCTTAGAGAGGCCGCCACTTAACACTGAAGCTTTCTTT

D gene: TRBD2
V gene: TRBV7-9
J gene: TRBJ2-5
clone size: .
CDR3 protein: CASSLGTNQETQYF
CDR3 DNA: TGTGCCAGCAGCCTCGGGACTAATCAAGAGACCCAGTACTTC

D gene: .
V gene: TRBV28
J gene: TRBJ1-1
clone size: .
CDR3 protein: CAGGGGHTEAFF
CDR3 DNA: TGTGCCGGCGGGGGGGGTCACACTGAAGCTTTCTTT

D gene: .
V gene: TRBV30
J gene: TRBJ1-3
clone size: .
CDR3 protein: CAWRKGYWGNTIYF
CDR3 DNA: TGTGCCTGGAGGAAGGGGTATTGGGGAAACACCATATATTTT

D gene: TRBD1
V gene: TRBV2
J gene: TRBJ2-7
clone size: .
CDR3 protein: CASSVQPGQAVSVPDEQYF
CDR3 DNA: TGTGCCAGCAGTGTCCAACCGGGACAGGCAGTTTCCGTACCCGACGAGCAGTACTTC

D gene: .
V gene: TRBV5-1
J gene: TRBJ2-1
clone size: few
CDR3 protein: CASSLALASYNEQFF
CDR3 DNA: TGCGCCAGCAGCTTGGCCCTAGCGTCTTACAATGAGCAGTTCTTC

D gene: .
V gene: TRBV15
J gene: TRBJ2-5
clone size: .
CDR3 protein: CATSRDPTGAQETQYF
CDR3 DNA: TGTGCCACCAGCAGAGATCCGACGGGGGCCCAAGAGACCCAGTACTTC

D gene: TRBD1
V gene: TRBV28
J gene: TRBJ1-5
clone size: .
CDR3 protein: CASDYSGTGLYSNQPQHF
CDR3 DNA: TGTGCCAGCGATTACTCCGGGACAGGGCTATATAGCAATCAGCCCCAGCATTTT

D gene: .
V gene: TRBV5-1
J gene: TRBJ2-5
clone size: .
CDR3 protein: CASSIPQGSETQYF
CDR3 DNA: TGCGCCAGCAGCATACCACAGGGTTCAGAGACCCAGTACTTC

D gene: .
V gene: TRBV11-3
J gene: TRBJ2-7
clone size: .
CDR3 protein: CASSLGGGTGISYEQYF
CDR3 DNA: TGTGCCAGCAGCTTAGGCGGGGGGACAGGGATTTCCTACGAGCAGTACTTC

D gene: .
V gene: TRBV4-1
J gene: TRBJ1-5
clone size: once
CDR3 protein: CASSQVLGGRAQPQHF
CDR3 DNA: TGCGCCAGCAGCCAAGTTCTTGGGGGGCGTGCTCAGCCCCAGCATTTT

D gene: TRBD2
V gene: TRBV5-1
J gene: TRBJ2-3
clone size: .
CDR3 protein: CASSSLPAGGDTQYF
CDR3 DNA: TGCGCCAGCAGCTCGCTCCCAGCGGGAGGAGATACGCAGTATTTT

D gene: TRBD2
V gene: TRBV10-3
J gene: TRBJ2-3
clone size: .
CDR3 protein: CAISGTRASVNTQYF
CDR3 DNA: TGTGCCATCAGCGGGACTAGGGCCTCCGTGAATACGCAGTATTTT

D gene: .
V gene: TRBV7-9
J gene: TRBJ2-5
clone size: .
CDR3 protein: CASSLEKETQYF
CDR3 DNA: TGTGCCAGCAGCCTAGAGAAAGAGACCCAGTACTTC

D gene: TRBD1
V gene: TRBV4-1
J gene: TRBJ2-7
clone size: .
CDR3 protein: CASSQGQGVYEQYF
CDR3 DNA: TGCGCCAGCAGCCAAGGACAGGGGGTCTACGAGCAGTACTTC

D gene: .
V gene: TRBV28
J gene: TRBJ1-5
clone size: .
CDR3 protein: CASRRVGASNQPQHF
CDR3 DNA: TGTGCCAGCAGGCGGGTCGGGGCTAGCAATCAGCCCCAGCATTTT

D gene: .
V gene: TRBV7-9
J gene: TRBJ2-1
clone size: .
CDR3 protein: CASSLLGLSLEQFF
CDR3 DNA: TGTGCCAGCAGCTTGTTGGGACTTTCCCTAGAGCAGTTCTTC

D gene: .
V gene: TRBV2
J gene: TRBJ1-4
clone size: .
CDR3 protein: CASRGYGLEKLFF
CDR3 DNA: TGTGCCAGCAGGGGTTATGGTCTAGAAAAACTGTTTTTT

D gene: .
V gene: TRBV7-8
J gene: TRBJ2-7
clone size: .
CDR3 protein: CASSIRTVFYEQYF
CDR3 DNA: TGTGCCAGCAGCATCAGGACAGTCTTCTACGAGCAGTACTTC

D gene: TRBD2
V gene: TRBV19
J gene: TRBJ2-5
clone size: .
CDR3 protein: CASSTRGVAGQETQYF
CDR3 DNA: TGTGCCAGTAGTACCAGGGGAGTAGCGGGACAAGAGACCCAGTACTTC

D gene: TRBD1
V gene: TRBV28
J gene: TRBJ2-5
clone size: .
CDR3 protein: CASTISGGEETQYF
CDR3 DNA: TGTGCCAGCACTATCTCAGGGGGCGAAGAGACCCAGTACTTC

D gene: .
V gene: TRBV6-5
J gene: TRBJ2-7
clone size: .
CDR3 protein: CASSYSAGSYEQYF
CDR3 DNA: TGTGCCAGCAGTTACTCTGCGGGCTCCTACGAGCAGTACTTC

D gene: .
V gene: TRBV9
J gene: TRBJ2-2
clone size: .
CDR3 protein: CASSVRGTLTGELFF
CDR3 DNA: TGTGCCAGCAGCGTTAGAGGAACTCTAACCGGGGAGCTGTTTTTT

D gene: .
V gene: TRBV6-6
J gene: TRBJ1-2
clone size: .
CDR3 protein: CASYSPNKDYGYTF
CDR3 DNA: TGTGCCAGCTACAGCCCGAACAAGGACTATGGCTACACCTTC